This T cell receptor beta chain emerged from a study of sequential checkpoint blockade in melanoma. Overall study context: Patients were randomized 1:1 to nivolumab-then-ipilimumab or ipilimumab-then-nivolumab first-line. Findings and limits, study-wide: Response in arm A was associated with pretreatment TIL clonality.

Treatment reported: randomized to nivolumab then ipilimumab (arm A) or the reverse (arm B). This CDR3 has 14 amino acids. CDR1 and CDR2 from the germline V gene are LNHNV and YYDKDF (reference sequence). With respect to this clone: Its antigen is undetermined. One end of the junction is discordant with germline, which a read error may explain.

The repertoire was sequenced with immunoSEQ multiplex PCR; TCRdb's copy has only in-frame clones and lacks some. The table lists 10,000 to 15,000 clones, approximately 30% of them singletons, with roughly 19% in the top ten. The gene calls are TRBV15 and TRBJ1-5, with unresolved D. This clonotype was sampled from a human donor with melanoma. The source was tumor tissue (inferred from file names), collected from a patient given nivolumab and ipilimumab in sequence. The CDR3 coding sequence is TGTGCCAGCAGCTCGGAGGGCTTCAATCAGCCCCAGCATTTT. Its protein product is CASSSEGFNQPQHF. The whole variable domain, remainder taken from reference TRBV15 and TRBJ1-5, is DAMVIQNPRYQVTQFGKPVTLSCSQTLNHNVMYWYQQKSSQAPKLLFHYYDKDFNNEADTPDNFQSRRPNTSFCFLDIRSPGLGDTAMYLCASSSEGFNQPQHFGDGTRLSIL.